One sample yielded the 17 T cell receptor beta chains listed below, sequenced in a study of graft-versus-host responses after intestinal transplantation. Clones were read by immunoSEQ multiplex PCR, and TCRdb kept only the in-frame ones, dropping some. The sample shows 9,900 or so clones, about 88% of them seen only once. Tissue from the graft was processed to free its intraepithelial and lamina propria lymphocytes. The sequenced sample was ileum tissue, obtained almost 750 days after intestinal transplantation. The origin of the receptors is a human patient who received an intestinal transplant, so some T cells may come from the graft donor.

This clone was detected only once. This chain uses TRBV6-1 with TRBJ2-1; 8 nucleotides line up with TRBD2. The V segment lost 7 bases and the J segment 0 bases; nucleotides outside the gene matches: 5. Germline CDR1 MNHNS, CDR2 SASEGT. This CDR3 region has 15 residues. The CDR3 DNA is TGTGCCAGCACTAGCGGGCTCAGCTCCTACAATGAGCAGTTCTTC. It is translated as CASTSGLSSYNEQFF.

This clone was seen just once. CDR3 protein: CASSAGVGMSYEQYF. The CDR3 nucleotides read TGTGCCAGCAGCGCGGGCGTCGGGATGTCCTACGAGCAGTACTTC. This chain joins TRBV7-3 and TRBJ2-7; TRBD2 is a possible D gene (5 bases). This CDR3 is 15 amino acids long. Deletions cut 5 bases from V and 1 base from J, with 15 bases between. The germline V gene has CDR1 SGHTA and CDR2 FQGTGA.

This clone was observed a few times. The V gene is TRBV2, the J gene TRBJ2-7; no clear D. The germline V and J ends were trimmed by 3 bases and 4 bases, with 10 bases remaining between them. Germline CDR1 reads SNHLY; CDR2 reads FYNNEI. CDR3 length equals 13 residues. This CDR3 is CASSEGSLYEQYF. The CDR3 DNA follows: TGTGCCAGCAGTGAGGGGTCGTTATACGAGCAGTACTTC.

The chain joins TRBV5-5 to TRBJ2-3; TRBD2 matches at 9 bases. V lost 4 bases, J lost 6 bases, and 12 bases stayed unmatched. The CDR3 runs 16 residues. Germline loops: CDR1 SGHKS, CDR2 YYEKEE (reference sequence). CDR3 region: CASSPNSGSTGDTQYF. The CDR3 nucleotides are TGTGCCAGCAGCCCGAATAGCGGGAGTACGGGGGATACGCAGTATTTT.

This clone was seen more than once but under ten times. The chain employs TRBV19 and TRBJ1-5; no definite D call. CDR3 size: 13 residues. CDR1 is LNHDA, CDR2 SQIVND, per germline (reference sequence). Between the trimmed V and J ends, which lost 3 bases and 3 bases, there was a span of 6 bases. The CDR3 protein is CASSIDYNQPQHF. CDR3 DNA: TGTGCCAGTAGTATCGATTACAATCAGCCCCAGCATTTT.

The chain couples TRBV2 to TRBJ1-2; tentative D call: TRBD1 (6 bases). CDR1 and CDR2 from the germline V gene are SNHLY and FYNNEI. The CDR3 is 15 residues long. The V gene lost 5 bases and the J gene lost 0 bases, with 13 bases spanning the gap. In DNA, the CDR3 is TGTGCCAGCAGTTACAGACAGGAAGCTAACTATGGCTACACCTTC. Protein product: CASSYRQEANYGYTF.

This clone came up once. The CDR3 sequence is CASSWGEGNRNTGELFF. The DNA of the CDR3 is TGTGCCAGCAGCTGGGGGGAGGGCAATCGTAACACCGGGGAGCTGTTTTTT. The chain joins TRBV5-4 to TRBJ2-2; 7 bases are a match to TRBD2. In germline, CDR1 is SGHNT, CDR2 YYREEE (reference sequence). This CDR3 comprises 17 residues. The trim removed 3 bases at V and 2 bases at J, leaving 10 bases unmatched.

The V and J genes are TRBV6-1 and TRBJ2-5; TRBD2 matches 7 bases. Germline CDR1 is MNHNS and CDR2 is SASEGT. The CDR3 sequence is 13 residues long. J gave up 3 bases and V 5 bases, and 3 bases lay outside the gene matches. CDR3 protein: CASSNGGEETQYF. The CDR3 bases are TGTGCCAGCAGTAATGGGGGGGAAGAGACCCAGTACTTC.

The chain employs TRBV11-1 and TRBJ2-2; 7 bases line up with TRBD1. Trimming at V came to 7 bases and at J to 2 bases, leaving 7 bases not matched to a gene. This CDR3 comprises 15 residues. CDR1 is SGHAT, CDR2 FQDESV, per germline (reference sequence). The CDR3 loop reads CASNRQGQNTGELFF. Here the CDR3 DNA reads TGTGCCAGCAACAGACAGGGCCAAAACACCGGGGAGCTGTTTTTT.

This chain's CDR3 is CASREVTGYGNTIYF. For the CDR3, the DNA is TGTGCCAGCAGGGAGGTAACAGGGTATGGAAACACCATATATTTT. V and J are TRBV6-5 and TRBJ1-3; TRBD1 might be the D (6 bases). V was shortened by 6 bases and J by 3 bases, with 15 bases between the two germline ends. Per germline, CDR1 MNHEY and CDR2 SVGAGI. CDR3 length equals 15 residues.

The V gene is TRBV7-9, the J gene TRBJ2-7, with 10 bases identical to TRBD2. CDR3 length: 17 residues. Germline V gives CDR1 SEHNR, CDR2 FQNEAQ (reference sequence). J lost 4 bases, V lost 5 bases, and 14 bases had no gene match. The CDR3 sequence is CASSPIPPSGRKYEQYF. For the CDR3, the DNA is TGTGCCAGCAGCCCTATCCCGCCTAGCGGGAGAAAGTACGAGCAGTACTTC.

In regard to this clone: Since no conserved phenylalanine or tryptophan closes the CDR3, a read error is the likely cause. No DNA is shown, since the ends of the CDR3 on it are uncertain; the CDR3 is the one TCRdb lists. The rearrangement uses TRBV5-3 and TRBJ1-1. TRBV5-3 is labeled an ORF, and its function is uncertain. The CDR3 extends over 13 residues, inclusive of both ends. The chain's CDR3 is CARSLIRTLRSFL.

The rearrangement uses TRBV18 and TRBJ1-1; tentatively, D is TRBD1 (6 bases). Trimming took off 5 bases at V and 1 base at J, with 14 bases between the two ends. CDR3 length: 15 amino acids. Germline assignment: CDR1 KGHSH and CDR2 LQKENI. DNA of the CDR3: TGTGCCAGCTCAAGGGCTCAAGGGGGGAACACTGAAGCTTTCTTT. Translation gives CASSRAQGGNTEAFF.

This clone was detected only once. V gene TRBV21-1 combines with J gene TRBJ1-2; the tabulated D call, TRBD1, remains unverified against the DNA. TRBV21-1 is assigned pseudogene status. The CDR3 is 14 amino acids. Here the CDR3 DNA reads TGTGCCAGCATTGCGGGACAGCTAACCTATGGCTACACCTTC. This translates into CASIAGQLTYGYTF.

The rearrangement joins TRBV5-1 to TRBJ1-6, with 9 bases lining up with TRBD1. V shed 5 bases and J 7 bases; nucleotides not matched to a gene: 7. The V gene's germline CDR1 is SGHRS and CDR2 YFSETQ. This CDR3 is 15 amino acids long. The chain's CDR3 is CASRPGDRANSPLHF. The CDR3, as DNA: TGCGCCAGCAGACCCGGGGACAGGGCCAATTCACCCCTCCACTTT.

This clone was counted between two and nine times. The chain uses TRBV7-9 and TRBJ2-1; 8 bases fit TRBD2. CDR3 length: 16 residues. The germline gives CDR1 SEHNR, CDR2 FQNEAQ (reference sequence). Germline trimming cut 7 bases from V and 1 base from J; bases unmatched to any gene: 9. The CDR3 DNA follows: TGTGCCAGCATTGGGAAGGCGGGGGGTTCCTACAATGAGCAGTTCTTC. This encodes CASIGKAGGSYNEQFF.

The chain is built from TRBV11-1 and TRBJ1-2, with TRBD1 identical over 9 bases. The CDR3 is 13 residues long. J lost 6 bases, V lost 5 bases, and 4 bases had no gene match. Germline-derived CDR1 and CDR2 are SGHAT and FQDESV (reference sequence). Written as DNA, the CDR3 is TGTGCCAGCAGCAAAAGGACAGGGGATGGCTACACCTTC. It encodes CASSKRTGDGYTF.